The present T cell receptor (beta chain) was sequenced within a study of Graves' ophthalmopathy and Graves' hyperthyroidism. The sequenced template was RNA, covering the TCR beta CDR3 region. First-round RT-PCR with HTBI primers preceded a second-round multiplex PCR. TCRdb recomputed calls from the multiplex PCR reads with MiXCR, one row per CDR3 protein. The table lists approximately 700,000 distinct CDR3 sequences, roughly 40% of them singletons, with roughly 46% in the top ten. The ends lost 6 bases at V and 0 bases at J; junction bases unmatched: 7. The CDR3 has 15 residues. This clonotype was recorded a few times. With a duration under 3 months, ophthalmopathy in the donors showed moderate-to-severe activity, CAS ≥3 and NOSPECS ≥4. Ineligible for inclusion were patients with other autoimmune diseases, uncontrolled infections, pregnancy or lactation.

The sequenced sample consisted of peripheral blood. The origin of this receptor is an adult man with Graves' ophthalmopathy. The chain joins TRBV12-3 or TRBV12-4 to TRBJ1-1; TRBD1 matches 7 bases. CDR3 bases: TGTGCCAGCAGAGACAGGGAAGAGATGAACACTGAAGCTTTCTTT. Its protein is CASRDREEMNTEAFF.